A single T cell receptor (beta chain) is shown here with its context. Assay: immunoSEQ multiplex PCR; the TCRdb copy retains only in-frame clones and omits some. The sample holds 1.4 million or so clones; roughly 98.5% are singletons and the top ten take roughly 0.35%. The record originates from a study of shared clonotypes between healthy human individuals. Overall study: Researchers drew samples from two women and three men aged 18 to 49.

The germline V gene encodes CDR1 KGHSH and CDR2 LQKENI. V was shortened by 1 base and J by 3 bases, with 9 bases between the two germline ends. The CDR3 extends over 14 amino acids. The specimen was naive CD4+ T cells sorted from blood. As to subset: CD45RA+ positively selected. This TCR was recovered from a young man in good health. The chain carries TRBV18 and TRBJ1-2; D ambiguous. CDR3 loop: CASSPRVGDYGYTF. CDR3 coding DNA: TGTGCCAGCTCACCACGAGTTGGGGACTATGGCTACACCTTC.